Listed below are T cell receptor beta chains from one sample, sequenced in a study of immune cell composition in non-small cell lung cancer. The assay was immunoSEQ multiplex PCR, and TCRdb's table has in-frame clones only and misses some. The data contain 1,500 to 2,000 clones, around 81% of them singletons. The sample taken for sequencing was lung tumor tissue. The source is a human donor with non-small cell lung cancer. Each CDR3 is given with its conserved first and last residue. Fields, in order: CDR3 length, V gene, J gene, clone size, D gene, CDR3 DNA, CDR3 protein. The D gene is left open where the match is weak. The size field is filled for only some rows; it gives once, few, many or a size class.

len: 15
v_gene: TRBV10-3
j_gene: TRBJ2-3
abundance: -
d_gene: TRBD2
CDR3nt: TGTGCCATCAGTGTCGGACTAGGGAGCACAGATACGCAGTATTTT
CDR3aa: CAISVGLGSTDTQYF

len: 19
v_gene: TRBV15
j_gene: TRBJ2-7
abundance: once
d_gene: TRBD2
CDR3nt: TGTGCCACCAGCAGAGACTTATATCGGACTAGCGGGAGTTTCTACGAGCAGTACTTC
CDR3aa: CATSRDLYRTSGSFYEQYF

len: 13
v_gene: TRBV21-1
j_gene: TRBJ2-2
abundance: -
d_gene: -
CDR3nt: TGTGTCAGAACACTAAGGGGCACCGGGGAGCTGTTTTTT
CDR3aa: CVRTLRGTGELFF

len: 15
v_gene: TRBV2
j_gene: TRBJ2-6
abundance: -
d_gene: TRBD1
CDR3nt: TGTGCCAGCTTGGGACAGGCCTCTGGGGCCAACGTCCTGACTTTC
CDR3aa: CASLGQASGANVLTF

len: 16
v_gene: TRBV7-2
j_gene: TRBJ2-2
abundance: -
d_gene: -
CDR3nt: TGTGCCTCGCAGCTCTGGGGGGGGCAGACCACCGGGGAGCTGTTTTTT
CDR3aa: CASQLWGGQTTGELFF

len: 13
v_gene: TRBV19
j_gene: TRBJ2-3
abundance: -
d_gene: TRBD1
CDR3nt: TGTGCCACCGGACAGGGAGGTCCAGATACGCAGTATTTT
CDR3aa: CATGQGGPDTQYF

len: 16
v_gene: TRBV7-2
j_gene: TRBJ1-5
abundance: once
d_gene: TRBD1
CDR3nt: TGTGCCAGCAGCTTAGTTTCGACAGGGAGCAATCAGCCCCAGCATTTT
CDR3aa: CASSLVSTGSNQPQHF

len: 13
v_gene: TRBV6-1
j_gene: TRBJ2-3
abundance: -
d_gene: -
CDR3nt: TGTGCCAGCAGCAGGGGAACCACAGATACGCAGTATTTT
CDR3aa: CASSRGTTDTQYF

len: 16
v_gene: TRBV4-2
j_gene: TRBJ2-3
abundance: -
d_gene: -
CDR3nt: TGTGCCAGCAGCCAAGAGCAGGCCCCACGTGTAGATACGCAGTATTTT
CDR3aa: CASSQEQAPRVDTQYF

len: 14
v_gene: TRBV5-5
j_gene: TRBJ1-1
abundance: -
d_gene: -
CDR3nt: TGTGCCAGCAGCTGGGGAGGTAGGAACACTGAAGCTTTCTTT
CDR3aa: CASSWGGRNTEAFF

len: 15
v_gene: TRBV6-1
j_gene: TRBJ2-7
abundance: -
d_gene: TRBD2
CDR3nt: TGTGCCAGCAGTGAAACTAGCGGGAGCTCCTACGAGCAGTACTTC
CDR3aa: CASSETSGSSYEQYF

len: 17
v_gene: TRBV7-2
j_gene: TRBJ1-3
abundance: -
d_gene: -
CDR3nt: TGTGCCAGCAGCTTAGGGGGAGCGGCAAGCTCTGGAAACACCATATATTTT
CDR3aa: CASSLGGAASSGNTIYF

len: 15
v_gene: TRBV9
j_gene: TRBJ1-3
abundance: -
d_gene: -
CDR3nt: TGTGCCAGCGGTAGCAGGGCGACCTCTGGAAACACCATATATTTT
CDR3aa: CASGSRATSGNTIYF

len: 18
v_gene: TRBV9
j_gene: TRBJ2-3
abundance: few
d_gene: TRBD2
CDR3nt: TGTGCCAGCAGCCCCTCCGGGACTAGCGGAGGACGAACAGATACGCAGTATTTT
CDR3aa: CASSPSGTSGGRTDTQYF

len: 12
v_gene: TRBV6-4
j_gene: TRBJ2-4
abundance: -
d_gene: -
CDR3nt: TGTGCCGGGAGAGAGCTCCCCACCTTTCAGTACTTC
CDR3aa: CAGRELPTFQYF

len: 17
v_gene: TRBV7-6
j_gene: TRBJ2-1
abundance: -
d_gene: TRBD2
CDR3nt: TGTGCCAGCACCTTTGGTGGGGGACTAGAAATAGGAGGTGAGCAGTTCTTC
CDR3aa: CASTFGGGLEIGGEQFF

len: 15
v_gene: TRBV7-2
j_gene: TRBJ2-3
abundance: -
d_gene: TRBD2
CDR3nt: TGTGCCAGCAGCTTACCTAGCGGGACTTCAGATACGCAGTATTTT
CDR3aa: CASSLPSGTSDTQYF

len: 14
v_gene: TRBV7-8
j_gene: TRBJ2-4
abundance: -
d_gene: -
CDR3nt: TGTGCCAGCAGCTTAGGGGAGCCAGCAAACATTCAGTACTTC
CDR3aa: CASSLGEPANIQYF

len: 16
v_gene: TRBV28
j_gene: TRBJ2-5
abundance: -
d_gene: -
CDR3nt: TGTGCCAGCAGTTTACTTGGACATAACCTCCAAGAGACCCAGTACTTC
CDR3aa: CASSLLGHNLQETQYF

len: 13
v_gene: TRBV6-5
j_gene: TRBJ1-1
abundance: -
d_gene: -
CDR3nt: TGTGCCAGCAGTTACAAGGGGCGGACTGAAGCTTTCTTT
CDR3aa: CASSYKGRTEAFF

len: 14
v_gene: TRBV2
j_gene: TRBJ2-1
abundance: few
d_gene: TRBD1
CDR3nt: TGTGCCAGCAGGACAGGGATCACCTACAATGAGCAGTTCTTC
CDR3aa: CASRTGITYNEQFF

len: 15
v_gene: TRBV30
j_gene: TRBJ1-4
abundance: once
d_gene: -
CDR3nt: TGTGCCTGGAGTGTACGAGCCCCGGCGGGGGAAAAACTGTTTTTT
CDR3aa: CAWSVRAPAGEKLFF

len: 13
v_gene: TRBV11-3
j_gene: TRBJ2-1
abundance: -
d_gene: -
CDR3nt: TGTGCCAGCAGCTTAGGCGGGGCCGGGGAGCAGTTCTTC
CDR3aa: CASSLGGAGEQFF

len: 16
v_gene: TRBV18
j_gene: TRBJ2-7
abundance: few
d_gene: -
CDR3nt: TGTGCCAGCTCATCGTACAGGGTCCGTAAGGCCTACGAGCAGTACTTC
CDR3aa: CASSSYRVRKAYEQYF

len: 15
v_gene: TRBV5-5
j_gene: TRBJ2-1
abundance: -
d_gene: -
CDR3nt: TGTGCCAGCAGCTTAGACCCCCGGGGTAACAATGAGCAGTTCTTC
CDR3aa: CASSLDPRGNNEQFF

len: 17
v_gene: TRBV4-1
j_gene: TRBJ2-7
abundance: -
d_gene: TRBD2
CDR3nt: TGCGCCAGCAGCCAAGATCGAAGGGCTAGCGGGTTCTACGAGCAGTACTTC
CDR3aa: CASSQDRRASGFYEQYF

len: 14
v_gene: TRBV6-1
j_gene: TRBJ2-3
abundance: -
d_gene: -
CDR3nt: TGTGCCAGCAGTGAAGTTGGGGGGACAGATACGCAGTATTTT
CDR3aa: CASSEVGGTDTQYF

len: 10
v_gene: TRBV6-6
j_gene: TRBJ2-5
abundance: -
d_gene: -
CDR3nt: TGTGCCAGCAGCTCTTCTCCCCAGTACTTC
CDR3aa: CASSSSPQYF

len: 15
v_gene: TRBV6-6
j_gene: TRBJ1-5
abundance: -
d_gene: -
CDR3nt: TGTGCCAGCAGCCCACCGCCCAACACCGGGGAGCCCCAGCATTTT
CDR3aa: CASSPPPNTGEPQHF

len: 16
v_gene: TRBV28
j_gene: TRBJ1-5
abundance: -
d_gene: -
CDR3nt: TGTGCCAGCAGTCCAACCTCGGGGGTTAGCAATCAGCCCCAGCATTTT
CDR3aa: CASSPTSGVSNQPQHF

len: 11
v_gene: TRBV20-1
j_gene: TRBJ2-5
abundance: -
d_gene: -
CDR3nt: TGCAGTGCTCCCCCAGGTGGGACCCAGTACTTC
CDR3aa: CSAPPGGTQYF

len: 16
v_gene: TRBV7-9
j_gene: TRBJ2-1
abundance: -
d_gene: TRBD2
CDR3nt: TGTGCCAGCAGCTTACGGACTAGCGGCCCTGGGGATGAGCAGTTCTTC
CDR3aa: CASSLRTSGPGDEQFF

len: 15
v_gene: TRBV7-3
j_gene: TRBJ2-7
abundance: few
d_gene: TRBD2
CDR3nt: TGTGCCAGCAGCCGAAGCGGGGGGAGCTCCTACGAGCAGTACTTC
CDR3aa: CASSRSGGSSYEQYF

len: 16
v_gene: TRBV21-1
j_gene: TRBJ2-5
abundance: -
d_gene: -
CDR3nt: TGTGCCAGCAGCAGGCCCGGGACAGGGGGCAAAGAGACCCAGTACTTC
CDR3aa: CASSRPGTGGKETQYF

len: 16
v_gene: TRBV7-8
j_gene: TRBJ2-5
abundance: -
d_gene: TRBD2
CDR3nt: TGTGCCAGCAGCAAGACTAGCGGGAGAGGGGGGGAGACCCAGTACTTC
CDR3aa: CASSKTSGRGGETQYF

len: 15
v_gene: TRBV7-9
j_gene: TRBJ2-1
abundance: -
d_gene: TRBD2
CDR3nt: TGTGCCAGCAGCCGACTAGCGGGAGAAGGCTATGAGCAGTTCTTC
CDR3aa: CASSRLAGEGYEQFF

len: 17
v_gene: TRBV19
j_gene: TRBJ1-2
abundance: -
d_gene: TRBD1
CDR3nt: TGTGCCAGTAGTCACGCGGGACAGGGCCGCTTGGACTATGGCTACACCTTC
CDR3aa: CASSHAGQGRLDYGYTF

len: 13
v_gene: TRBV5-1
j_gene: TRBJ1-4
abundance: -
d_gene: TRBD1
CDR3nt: TGCGCCAGCAGCTTGCGACAGGGTGAAAAACTGTTTTTT
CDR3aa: CASSLRQGEKLFF

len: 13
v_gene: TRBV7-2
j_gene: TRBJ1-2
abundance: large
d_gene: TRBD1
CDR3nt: TGTGCCAGCAGCCCGGACAGGGGATTTGGCTACACCTTC
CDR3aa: CASSPDRGFGYTF

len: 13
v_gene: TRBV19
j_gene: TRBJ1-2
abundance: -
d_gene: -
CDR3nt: TGTGCCAGTAGTATAGATGGGTCGGGAGGCTACACCTTC
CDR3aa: CASSIDGSGGYTF

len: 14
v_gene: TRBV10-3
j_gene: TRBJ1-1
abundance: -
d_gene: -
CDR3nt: TGTGCCATCAGTTCCCAGGGGTTGAACACTGAAGCTTTCTTT
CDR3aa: CAISSQGLNTEAFF

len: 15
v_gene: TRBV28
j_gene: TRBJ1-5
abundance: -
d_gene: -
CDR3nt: TGTGCCAGCGTTGGGAGGGGCCGGAGCAATCAGCCCCAGCATTTT
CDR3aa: CASVGRGRSNQPQHF

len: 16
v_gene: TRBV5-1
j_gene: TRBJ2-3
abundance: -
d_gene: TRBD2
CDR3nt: TGCGCCAGCAGCTTACCGACTAGCACTGTAACAGATACGCAGTATTTT
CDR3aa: CASSLPTSTVTDTQYF

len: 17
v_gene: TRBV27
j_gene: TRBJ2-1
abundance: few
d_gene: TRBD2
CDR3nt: TGTGCCAGCACCCTCTTGGGGGCGGGGGGACCCTACAATGAGCAGTTCTTC
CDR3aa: CASTLLGAGGPYNEQFF

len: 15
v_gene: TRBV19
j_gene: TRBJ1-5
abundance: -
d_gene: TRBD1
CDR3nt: TGTGCCAGTAGTCCCCAGGGGGATAGCAATCAGCCCCAGCATTTT
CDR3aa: CASSPQGDSNQPQHF

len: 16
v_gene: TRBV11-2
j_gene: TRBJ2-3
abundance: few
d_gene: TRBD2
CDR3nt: TGTGCCAGCAGCTTTAGGGTAGCGGGTCCCACAGATACGCAGTATTTT
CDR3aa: CASSFRVAGPTDTQYF

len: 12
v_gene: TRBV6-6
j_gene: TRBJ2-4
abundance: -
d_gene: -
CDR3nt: TGTGCCAGCAGTTACGGAGGGGACATTCAGTACTTC
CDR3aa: CASSYGGDIQYF

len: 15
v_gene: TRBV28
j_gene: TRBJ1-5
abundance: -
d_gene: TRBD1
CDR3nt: TGTGCCAGCAGTCTGACAGGGGTGAGCAATCAGCCCCAGCATTTT
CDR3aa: CASSLTGVSNQPQHF

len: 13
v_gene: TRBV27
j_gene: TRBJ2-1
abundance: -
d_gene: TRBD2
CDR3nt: TGTGCCAGCAGTTCGCGGGGGAACAATGAGCAGTTCTTC
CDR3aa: CASSSRGNNEQFF

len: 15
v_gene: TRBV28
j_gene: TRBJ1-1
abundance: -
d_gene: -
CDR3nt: TGTGCCAGCAGTTCCCAGATGGCCTTGAACACTGAAGCTTTCTTT
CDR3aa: CASSSQMALNTEAFF

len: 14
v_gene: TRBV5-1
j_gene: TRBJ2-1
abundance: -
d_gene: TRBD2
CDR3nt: TGCGCCAGCAGCTTTGAACTAGCGGTCGGTGAGCAGTTCTTC
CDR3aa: CASSFELAVGEQFF

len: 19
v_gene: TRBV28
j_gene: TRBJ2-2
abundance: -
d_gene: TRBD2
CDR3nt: TGTGCCAGCAGTTTATGGGGTTCGTCGGGAGGGGCGGACACCGGGGAGCTGTTTTTT
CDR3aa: CASSLWGSSGGADTGELFF